Listed here are 8 T cell receptor beta chains from one sample, sequenced in a study of blood T cell repertoires in COVID-19. The assay was immunoSEQ multiplex PCR, and TCRdb's table has in-frame clones only and misses some. The sample lists 150,000 to 200,000 clones; approximately 84% were seen once. Sequenced material: PBMCs or T cells enriched from blood (not recorded which). The receptors here all came from a man aged 35-49 years who had recovered from COVID-19.

This sequence joins TRBV6-5 and TRBJ1-6; 9 nucleotides agree with TRBD1. The CDR3 is 16 residues long. Germline loops: CDR1 MNHEY, CDR2 SVGAGI. V shed 4 bases and J 8 bases; nucleotides not matched to a gene: 9. DNA of the CDR3: TGTGCCAGCAGTTTCGCCCCTCGGACAGGGGATTCACCCCTCCACTTT. Protein: CASSFAPRTGDSPLHF.

The V gene is TRBV7-9, the J gene TRBJ2-1; no reliable D call. Trimming shortened V by 2 bases and J by 10 bases, and 9 bases separated the two germline ends. CDR3 length: 12 residues. Per germline, CDR1 SEHNR and CDR2 FQNEAQ (reference sequence). This CDR3 is CASSLTGGEQFF. In nucleotides, the CDR3 is TGTGCCAGCAGCTTAACGGGTGGCGAGCAGTTCTTC.

V usage is TRBV11-1 and J usage is TRBJ2-3; 10 bases map to TRBD2. The CDR3 is 15 residues long. CDR1 is SGHAT, CDR2 FQDESV, per germline (reference sequence). V gave up 6 bases and J gave up 2 bases; unmatched junction bases: 5. The CDR3 reads CASSPSGGTTDTQYF. The DNA of the CDR3 is TGTGCCAGCAGTCCTAGCGGGGGCACCACAGATACGCAGTATTTT.

The genes are TRBV5-1 and TRBJ2-2; D possibly corresponds to TRBD1 (6 bases). This CDR3 comprises 15 residues. V was pared by 3 bases and J by 4 bases, with 13 bases between. Looked up from germline, CDR1 is SGHRS and CDR2 is YFSETQ. The CDR3 coding sequence is TGCGCCAGCAGCTCGGACAGTAGGAGCACCGGGGAGCTGTTTTTT. This translates into CASSSDSRSTGELFF.

CDR3 in amino acids: CASSLSPRGQSEQYF. For the CDR3, the DNA is TGTGCCAGCAGTTTATCCCCCCGAGGTCAGAGCGAGCAGTACTTC. The chain combines TRBV27 with TRBJ2-7, with D hard to call. Deletions cut 0 bases from V and 6 bases from J, with 15 bases between. Germline V gives CDR1 MNHEY, CDR2 SMNVEV (reference sequence). The CDR3 spans 15 residues.

The V and J genes are TRBV15 and TRBJ2-2; a weak D match, TRBD1 (5 bases). The V end was cut by 9 bases, the J end by 1 base, with 9 bases between. CDR1 is LNHNV, CDR2 YYDKDF, per germline (reference sequence). The CDR3 runs to 13 residues. As DNA, the CDR3 is TGTGCCACTTTCAGGGTGAACACCGGGGAGCTGTTTTTT. It yields the protein CATFRVNTGELFF.

The CDR3 DNA follows: TGTGCCAGCAGTGGGGGCCAGCGGGGAATAGATACGCAGTATTTT. As protein: CASSGGQRGIDTQYF. The chain recombines TRBV7-2 with TRBJ2-3, with D perhaps matching TRBD2 (7 bases). This CDR3 has 15 amino acids. V was clipped by 6 bases and J by 5 bases, with 18 bases between them. In germline, CDR1 is SGHTA, CDR2 FQGNSA.

This chain uses TRBV19 with TRBJ1-2; 10 bases are shared with TRBD1. This CDR3 spans 14 amino acids. V gave up 8 bases and J gave up 4 bases; unmatched junction bases: 7. Germline V CDR1 and CDR2: LNHDA, SQIVND (reference sequence). CDR3 sequence (DNA): TGTGCCAGTGGGGACAGGGGCCGTGGCTATGGCTACACCTTC. This encodes CASGDRGRGYGYTF.